This TCR beta chain came from a study of vaccination and CD4 T cells after COVID-19. About the study: Overlapping spike peptides from SARS-CoV-2, HCoV-NL63, HCoV-OC43 and HCoV-229E served to stimulate the cells.

Trimming took 7 bases from V and 0 from J, leaving 1 base between them. The V gene's germline CDR1 is KGHDR and CDR2 SFDVKD. The CDR3 has 11 amino acids. The treatment: roughly nine-day PBMC culture with coronavirus spike peptide pools or control peptides (ViraFEST assay). Each well held 2 million or so PBMCs in IL-2 (about 9.3 IU/ml) medium with approximately 9.1 ug/ml peptide pools. The Oncomine TCR Beta short-read assay sequenced DNA from cultured CD4+ T cells. From the PCR reads, TCRdb called clonotypes with MiXCR, one entry per CDR3 protein. The profile shows more than 15,000 distinct CDR3 sequences, around 55% of them singletons. In regard to this clonotype: Its antigen is undetermined.

This receptor was obtained from a human donor who had recovered from COVID-19. The chain is built from TRBV24-1 and TRBJ2-3; D not certain. Sequencing input: CD4+ T cells from blood, cultured in vitro. The CDR3 sequence: CATSSTDTQYF. The CDR3 DNA is TGTGCCACCAGCAGCACAGATACGCAGTATTTT.